The 8 T cell receptor beta chains given below trace back to one sample, sequenced in a study of technical replicates of blood from a few donors. Data came from immunoSEQ multiplex PCR; TCRdb stores just in-frame clones and leaves some out. Found here are around 60,000 clones, 80% to 90% of them singletons; the top ten hold over 4.5%. The sample comprised PBMCs. These receptors were obtained from a human donor in good health. Some clones in this sample may be carry-over from other donors' samples.

In its sample, this clone was seen once. The rearrangement links TRBV19 to TRBJ2-7; a weak D match, TRBD2 (6 bases). Trimming took off 6 bases at V and 3 bases at J, with 15 bases between the two ends. Per germline, CDR1 LNHDA and CDR2 SQIVND (reference sequence). CDR3 length: 14 amino acids. The CDR3 region has the DNA TGTGCCAGTAGCCCCTCCGGGAGTAGCTACGAGCAGTACTTC. Its protein is CASSPSGSSYEQYF.

There are a few counts of this clone. The chain links TRBV5-4 to TRBJ1-1; TRBD1 matches 7 bases. Germline V lookup: CDR1 SGHNT, CDR2 YYREEE (reference sequence). CDR3 length equals 14 residues. Germline trimming cut 0 bases from V and 8 bases from J; bases unmatched to any gene: 7. The CDR3 nucleotides read TGTGCCAGCAGCTTGGGAGGTAGGGGGCGGGAAGCTTTCTTT. Translation gives CASSLGGRGREAFF. Looking up the rest from reference TRBV5-4 and TRBJ1-1 gives the full variable domain: ETGVTQSPTHLIKTRGQQVTLRCSSQSGHNTVSWYQQALGQGPQFIFQYYREEENGRGNFPPRFSGLQFPNYSSELNVNALELDDSALYLCASSLGGRGREAFFGQGTRLTVV.

The genes are TRBV6-4 and TRBJ2-2; 8 positions agree with TRBD1. Germline V lookup: CDR1 MRHNA, CDR2 SNTAGT. The CDR3 loop spans 16 amino acids. V shed 0 bases, J shed 3 bases, and the junction held 3 bases outside the gene matches. For the CDR3, the DNA is TGTGCCAGCAGTGACTCTCCAGGGGGCTACACCGGGGAGCTGTTTTTT. This sequence encodes CASSDSPGGYTGELFF.

The rearrangement links TRBV5-1 to TRBJ2-7, with 8 bases aligning to TRBD1. Germline loops: CDR1 SGHRS, CDR2 YFSETQ. The CDR3 contains 12 residues. The V and J ends lost 7 bases and 4 bases, in that order; junction bases with no gene match: 4. The CDR3 region has the DNA TGCGCCAGCGGACAGGGTTTTTACGAGCAGTACTTC. Protein: CASGQGFYEQYF.

CDR3 DNA sequence: TGTGCCAGCAGCTTCCCCGGACAGGGGGCTAGCACCGGGGAGCTGTTTTTT. Translation gives CASSFPGQGASTGELFF. The chain carries TRBV13 and TRBJ2-2; 11 bases are a match to TRBD1. This CDR3 comprises 17 residues. CDR1 and CDR2 (germline): PRHDT, FYEKMQ (reference sequence). The V gene end was trimmed by 3 bases and the J gene end by 4 bases; junction bases not matched to a gene: 7.

CDR3 bases: TGTGCCAGCAGTCCTCCCGGAGGGGCGACTTATGGCTACACCTTC. Its translation is CASSPPGGATYGYTF. This chain joins TRBV6-5 and TRBJ1-2; a possible D gene is TRBD1 (5 bases). Trimming shortened V by 5 bases and J by 5 bases, and 18 bases separated the two germline ends. The germline V gene has CDR1 MNHEY and CDR2 SVGAGI. This CDR3 spans 15 amino acids.

The chain is built from TRBV6-6 and TRBJ2-7; D ambiguous. The CDR3 contains 14 residues. Germline assignment: CDR1 MNHNY and CDR2 SVGAGI (reference sequence). V gave up 4 bases and J gave up 1 base, with 11 bases separating them. DNA of the CDR3: TGTGCCAGCAGTTTTATGGCCGGGTCCTACGAGCAGTACTTC. Amino acids: CASSFMAGSYEQYF.

The genes are TRBV7-6 and TRBJ1-2; D uncertain. Trimming shortened V by 1 base and J by 5 bases, and 8 bases separated the two germline ends. The CDR3 contains 13 residues. Germline CDR1 and CDR2: SGHVS and FNYEAQ. The CDR3 region is CASSLDGGYGYTF. The CDR3 DNA sequence: TGTGCCAGCAGCTTAGATGGCGGTTATGGCTACACCTTC.